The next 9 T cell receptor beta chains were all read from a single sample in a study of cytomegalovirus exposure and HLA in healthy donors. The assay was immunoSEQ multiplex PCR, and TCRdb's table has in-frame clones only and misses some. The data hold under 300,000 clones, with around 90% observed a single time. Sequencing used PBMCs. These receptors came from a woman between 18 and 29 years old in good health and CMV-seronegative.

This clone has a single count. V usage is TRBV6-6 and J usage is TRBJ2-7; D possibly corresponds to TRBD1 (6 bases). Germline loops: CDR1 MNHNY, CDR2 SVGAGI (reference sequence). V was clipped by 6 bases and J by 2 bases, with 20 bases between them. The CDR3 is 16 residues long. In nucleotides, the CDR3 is TGTGCCAGCAGCTCAAGCGACAGGCCAGATGCCTACGAGCAGTACGTC. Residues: CASSSSDRPDAYEQYV.

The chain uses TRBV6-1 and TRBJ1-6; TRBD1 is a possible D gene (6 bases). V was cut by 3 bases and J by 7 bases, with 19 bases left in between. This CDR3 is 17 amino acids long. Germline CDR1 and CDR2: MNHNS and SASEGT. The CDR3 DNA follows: TGTGCCAGCAGTGACGTTCCTCCGACAGGCACCAATTCACCCCTCCACTTT. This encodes CASSDVPPTGTNSPLHF.

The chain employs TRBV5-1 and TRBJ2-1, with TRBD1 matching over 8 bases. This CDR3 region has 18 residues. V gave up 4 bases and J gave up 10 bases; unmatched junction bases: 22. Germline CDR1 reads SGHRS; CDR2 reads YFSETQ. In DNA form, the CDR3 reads TGCGCCAGCAGCCCTATCCCCAGGGGGCAGGTTGGGGCGGGGGAGCAGTTCTTC. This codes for CASSPIPRGQVGAGEQFF. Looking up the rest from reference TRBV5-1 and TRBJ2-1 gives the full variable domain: KAGVTQTPRYLIKTRGQQVTLSCSPISGHRSVSWYQQTPGQGLQFLFEYFSETQRNKGNFPGRFSGRQFSNSRSEMNVSTLELGDSALYLCASSPIPRGQVGAGEQFFGPGTRLTVL.

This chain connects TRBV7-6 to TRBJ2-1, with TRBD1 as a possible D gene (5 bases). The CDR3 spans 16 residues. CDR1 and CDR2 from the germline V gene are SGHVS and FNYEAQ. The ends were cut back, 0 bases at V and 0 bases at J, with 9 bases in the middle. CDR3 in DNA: TGTGCCAGCAGCTTAGCCCAGGGTAGCTCCTACAATGAGCAGTTCTTC. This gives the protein CASSLAQGSSYNEQFF.

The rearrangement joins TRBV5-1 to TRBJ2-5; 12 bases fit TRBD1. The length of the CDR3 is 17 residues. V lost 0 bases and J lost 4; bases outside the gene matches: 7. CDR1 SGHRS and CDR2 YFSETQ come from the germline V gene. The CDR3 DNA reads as TGCGCCAGCAGCTTGGCCGCGGGACAGGGGGCGTTAGAGACCCAGTACTTC. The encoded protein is CASSLAAGQGALETQYF.

CDR3 amino acids: CASSRTRDGNTEAFF. The CDR3 nucleotides are TGTGCCAGCAGCCGCACGAGGGATGGGAACACTGAAGCTTTCTTT. V is TRBV11-2 and J is TRBJ1-1; no firm D call. The CDR3 loop spans 15 amino acids. Germline loops: CDR1 SGHAT, CDR2 FQNNGV. V was cut by 5 bases and J by 1 base, with 14 bases left in between.

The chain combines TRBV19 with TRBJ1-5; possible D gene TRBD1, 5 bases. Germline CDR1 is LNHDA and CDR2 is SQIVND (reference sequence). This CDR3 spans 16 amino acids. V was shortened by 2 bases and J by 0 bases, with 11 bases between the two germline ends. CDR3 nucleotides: TGTGCCAGTAGTATATTGGGGGGTTATAGCAATCAGCCCCAGCATTTT. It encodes CASSILGGYSNQPQHF.

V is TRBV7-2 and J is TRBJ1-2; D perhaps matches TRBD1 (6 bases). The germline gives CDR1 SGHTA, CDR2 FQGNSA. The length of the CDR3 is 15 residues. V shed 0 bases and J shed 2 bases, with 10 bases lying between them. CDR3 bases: TGTGCCAGCAGCTTAGCCCCGGGACAAAACTATGGCTACACCTTC. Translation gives CASSLAPGQNYGYTF.

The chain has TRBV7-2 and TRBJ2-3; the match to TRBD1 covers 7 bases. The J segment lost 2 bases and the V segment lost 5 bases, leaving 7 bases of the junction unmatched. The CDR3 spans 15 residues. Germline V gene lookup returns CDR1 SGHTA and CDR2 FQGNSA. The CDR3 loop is CASSPGQLYTDTQYF. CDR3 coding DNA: TGTGCCAGCAGCCCGGGACAGCTATACACAGATACGCAGTATTTT.